The source of this T cell receptor beta chain is a study of T cells in Graves' hyperthyroidism and ophthalmopathy. About the study: The blood sample was taken at first diagnosis, before treatment began.

TCR beta CDR3 regions were amplified from RNA. The study used the HTBI primer set for a first-round RT-PCR of the TCR CDR3. Using its own MiXCR run on the multiplex PCR reads, TCRdb lists one record per CDR3 protein. The sample holds hundreds of thousands of distinct CDR3 sequences, about a sixth seen once. Patients having uncontrolled infection, another autoimmune disease, pregnancy or lactation were not included. Together with thyroid ultrasound, orbital computed tomography, serum thyroxine and TRAb, clinical symptoms were used for diagnoses. 8.5 to 10 ml of fresh peripheral blood supplied the PBMCs. Per germline, CDR1 SGHTA and CDR2 FQGTGA. This CDR3 comprises 17 residues. The ends lost 5 bases at V and 3 bases at J; junction bases unmatched: 6.

This clonotype was obtained from a woman under 30 with Graves' hyperthyroidism. The sample was blood. The rearrangement joins TRBV7-3 to TRBJ2-2, with 13 bases lining up with TRBD2. The DNA of the CDR3 is TGTGCCAGCAGCCCCGGGACTAGCGGGATTTACACCGGGGAGCTGTTTTTT. Protein product: CASSPGTSGIYTGELFF.